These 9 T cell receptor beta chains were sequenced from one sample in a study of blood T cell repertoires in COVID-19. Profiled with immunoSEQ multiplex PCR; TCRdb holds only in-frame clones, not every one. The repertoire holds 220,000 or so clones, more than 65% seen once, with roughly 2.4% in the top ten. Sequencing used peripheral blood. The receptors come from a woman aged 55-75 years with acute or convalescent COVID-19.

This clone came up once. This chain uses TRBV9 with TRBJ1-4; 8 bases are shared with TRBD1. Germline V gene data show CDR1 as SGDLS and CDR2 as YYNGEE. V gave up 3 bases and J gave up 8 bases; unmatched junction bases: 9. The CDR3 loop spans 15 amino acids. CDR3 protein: CASSDPGQAVEKLFF. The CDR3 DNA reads TGTGCCAGCAGCGACCCGGGACAGGCCGTCGAAAAACTGTTTTTT.

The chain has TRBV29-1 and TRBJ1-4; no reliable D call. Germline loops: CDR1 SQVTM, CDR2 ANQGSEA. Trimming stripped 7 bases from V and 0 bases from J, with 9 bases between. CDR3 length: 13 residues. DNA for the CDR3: TGCAGCGCTTCCACGGCAACTAATGAAAAACTGTTTTTT. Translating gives CSASTATNEKLFF.

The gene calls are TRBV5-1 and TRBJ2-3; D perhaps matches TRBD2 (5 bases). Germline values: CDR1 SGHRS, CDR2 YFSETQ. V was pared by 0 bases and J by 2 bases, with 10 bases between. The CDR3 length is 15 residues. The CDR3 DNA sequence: TGCGCCAGCAGCTTGGCGGGGATTTACACAGATACGCAGTATTTT. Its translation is CASSLAGIYTDTQYF.

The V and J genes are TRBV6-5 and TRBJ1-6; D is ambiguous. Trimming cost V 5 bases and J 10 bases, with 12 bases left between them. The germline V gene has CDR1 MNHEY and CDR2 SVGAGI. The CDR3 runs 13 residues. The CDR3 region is CASSPSGRSPLHF. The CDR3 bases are TGTGCCAGCAGTCCCAGCGGACGGTCACCCCTCCACTTT.

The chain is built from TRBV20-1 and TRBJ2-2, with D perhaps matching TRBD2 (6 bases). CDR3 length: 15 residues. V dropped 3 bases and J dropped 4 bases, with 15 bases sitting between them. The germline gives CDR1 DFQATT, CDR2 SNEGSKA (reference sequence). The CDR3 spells CSASGGGPGTGELFF. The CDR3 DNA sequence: TGCAGTGCTAGTGGGGGAGGTCCGGGCACCGGGGAGCTGTTTTTT.

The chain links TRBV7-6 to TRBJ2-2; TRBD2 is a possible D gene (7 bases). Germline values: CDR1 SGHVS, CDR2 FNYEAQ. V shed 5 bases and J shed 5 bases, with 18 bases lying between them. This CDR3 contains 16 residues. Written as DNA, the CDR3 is TGTGCCAGCAGCCCAAGTGGGGGGGCGAGGACCGGGGAGCTGTTTTTT. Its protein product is CASSPSGGARTGELFF.

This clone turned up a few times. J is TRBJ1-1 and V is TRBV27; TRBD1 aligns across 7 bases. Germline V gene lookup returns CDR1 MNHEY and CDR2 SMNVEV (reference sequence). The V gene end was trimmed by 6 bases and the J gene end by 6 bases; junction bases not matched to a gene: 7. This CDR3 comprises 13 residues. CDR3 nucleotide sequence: TGTGCCAGCAGGCGTCAGGGGGTTCCTGAAGCTTTCTTT. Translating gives CASRRQGVPEAFF.

The CDR3 bases are TGTGCCAGCTCCCGGACAGGGCGGAACACCGGGGAGCTGTTTTTT. Protein sequence: CASSRTGRNTGELFF. The V gene is TRBV7-2, the J gene TRBJ2-2, with 8 nucleotides matching TRBD1. Germline V lookup: CDR1 SGHTA, CDR2 FQGNSA. The CDR3 contains 15 residues. Trimming cost V 8 bases and J 1 base; bases outside gene matches: 6.

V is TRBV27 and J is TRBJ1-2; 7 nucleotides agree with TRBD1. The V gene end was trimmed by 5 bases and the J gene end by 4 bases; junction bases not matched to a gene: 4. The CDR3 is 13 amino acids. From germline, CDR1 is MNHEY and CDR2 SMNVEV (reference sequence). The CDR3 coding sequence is TGTGCCAGCAGTCCCCGGACAGGCTATGGCTACACCTTC. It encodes CASSPRTGYGYTF.